This T cell receptor (beta chain) was recorded in a study of cytomegalovirus exposure and HLA in healthy donors. The data were produced by immunoSEQ multiplex PCR, yet TCRdb's version contains in-frame clones alone and is incomplete. The data show under 250,000 clones, approximately 90% seen once. Losses at the gene ends were 0 bases for V and 5 bases for J; bases not matched to a gene: 10. CDR3 size: 18 residues. Germline-derived CDR1 and CDR2 are SGDLS and YYNGEE. The sequencing sample was made of PBMCs. V gene TRBV9 combines with J gene TRBJ2-2; 10 bases map to TRBD2. The TCR comes from a woman in her late teens or twenties in good health and CMV-seronegative. CDR3: CASSVGGGAGGVTGELFF. Here the CDR3 DNA reads TGTGCCAGCAGCGTAGGCGGAGGAGCGGGAGGGGTTACCGGGGAGCTGTTTTTT.